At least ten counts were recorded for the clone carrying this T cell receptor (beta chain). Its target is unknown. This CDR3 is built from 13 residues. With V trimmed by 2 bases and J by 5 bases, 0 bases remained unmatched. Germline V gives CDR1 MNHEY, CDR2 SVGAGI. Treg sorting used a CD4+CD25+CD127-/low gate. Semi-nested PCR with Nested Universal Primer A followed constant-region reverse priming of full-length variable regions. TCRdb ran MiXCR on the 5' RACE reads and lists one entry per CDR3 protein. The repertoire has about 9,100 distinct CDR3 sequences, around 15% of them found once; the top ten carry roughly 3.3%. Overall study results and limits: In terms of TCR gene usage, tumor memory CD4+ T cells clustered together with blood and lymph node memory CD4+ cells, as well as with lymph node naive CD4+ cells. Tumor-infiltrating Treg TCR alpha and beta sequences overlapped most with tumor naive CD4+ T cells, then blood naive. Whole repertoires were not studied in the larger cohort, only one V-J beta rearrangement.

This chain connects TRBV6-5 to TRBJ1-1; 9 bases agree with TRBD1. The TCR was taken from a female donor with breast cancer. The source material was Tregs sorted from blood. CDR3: CASSYDRGTEAFF. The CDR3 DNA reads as TGTGCCAGCAGTTACGACAGGGGGACTGAAGCTTTCTTT.